What follows are 29 T cell receptor beta chains derived from one specimen sequenced in a study of vaccination effects on CD4 cells after COVID-19. Subsequent to 10 days of culture, CD4+ T cells were isolated. Generated by immunoSEQ multiplex PCR, the TCRdb table keeps only in-frame clones and is missing some. The profile covers some 63,000 clones, with approximately 70% appearing a single time and 20% to 25% taken by the ten largest. Which antigens these TCRs recognize remains unknown. The sequences come from CD4+ T cells from PBMCs cultured without peptide, collected before COVID-19 vaccination. Every receptor here comes from a human donor who had a prior SARS-CoV-2 infection.

V and J are TRBV6-5 and TRBJ1-5; no clear D gene. Germline V CDR1 and CDR2: MNHEY, SVGAGI. The V end was cut by 2 bases, the J end by 7 bases, with 12 bases between. There are 14 residues in the CDR3. The CDR3, as DNA: TGTGCCAGCAGTTACCGTGTTGGAAAGCAGCCCCAGCATTTT. It yields the protein CASSYRVGKQPQHF.

The gene calls are TRBV10-2 and TRBJ2-5; no definite D call. CDR3 size: 16 residues. The germline CDR1 and CDR2 sequences are WSHSY and SAAADI. The V gene lost 1 base and the J gene lost 4 bases, with 16 bases spanning the gap. DNA of the CDR3: TGCGCCAGCAGTGAGTTGCTAGTTGGCAAGGGAGAGACCCAGTACTTC. Amino acid sequence: CASSELLVGKGETQYF.

The chain couples TRBV7-9 to TRBJ2-7, with TRBD1 as a possible D gene (6 bases). Germline CDR1 reads SEHNR; CDR2 reads FQNEAQ (reference sequence). The ends were cut back, 2 bases at V and 2 bases at J, with 7 bases in the middle. The CDR3 covers 13 residues. CDR3 sequence (DNA): TGTGCCAGCAGCTTAACAGGGCCCTACGAGCAGTACTTC. Translation: CASSLTGPYEQYF.

This sequence joins TRBV15 and TRBJ2-1, with D unclear. The germline CDR1 and CDR2 sequences are LNHNV and YYDKDF (reference sequence). This CDR3 is 12 amino acids long. Trimming took 0 bases from V and 9 from J, leaving 6 bases between them. DNA for the CDR3: TGTGCCACCAGCAGAGATTTCGTTGAGCAGTTCTTC. This translates into CATSRDFVEQFF.

The rearrangement uses TRBV4-1 and TRBJ1-2, with 7 bases fitting TRBD1. The CDR3 is 16 amino acids. Germline V gives CDR1 MGHRA, CDR2 YSYEKL. V was clipped by 7 bases and J by 6 bases; unmatched bases: 17. CDR3 protein: CASTTAWTGPPDGYTF. The CDR3 DNA follows: TGCGCCAGCACTACGGCCTGGACAGGACCCCCGGATGGCTACACCTTC.

The V gene is TRBV15, the J gene TRBJ1-5; D unclear. The CDR3 extends over 12 amino acids. Germline CDR1 is LNHNV and CDR2 is YYDKDF (reference sequence). Trimming left V 1 base short and J 4 bases short, with 2 bases between. The CDR3 spells CATSRANQPQHF. For the CDR3, the DNA is TGTGCCACCAGCAGAGCTAATCAGCCCCAGCATTTT. Variable domain in full (rest from reference TRBV15 and TRBJ1-5): DAMVIQNPRYQVTQFGKPVTLSCSQTLNHNVMYWYQQKSSQAPKLLFHYYDKDFNNEADTPDNFQSRRPNTSFCFLDIRSPGLGDTAMYLCATSRANQPQHFGDGTRLSIL.

The rearrangement joins TRBV3-1 (or the pseudogene TRBV3-2) to TRBJ2-3; D is perhaps TRBD1 or TRBD2 (6 bases each). In germline, CDR1 is LGHDT, CDR2 YNNKEL (reference sequence). The CDR3 sequence is 15 residues long. Trimming shortened V by 3 bases and J by 0 bases, and 10 bases separated the two germline ends. CDR3 nucleotides: TGTGCCAGCAGCCATTGGGGGGCAAGCACAGATACGCAGTATTTT. Amino acids: CASSHWGASTDTQYF.

The J gene is TRBJ1-1, the V gene TRBV5-5; D call uncertain. The length of the CDR3 is 14 residues. With 6 bases removed from V and 0 bases from J, the gap between germline ends came to 12 bases. Per the germline V gene, CDR1 is SGHKS and CDR2 is YYEKEE (reference sequence). CDR3 sequence: CASNVGVMNTEAFF. CDR3 nucleotides: TGTGCCAGCAATGTCGGGGTTATGAACACTGAAGCTTTCTTT.

This clone was observed a few times. The CDR3 nucleotides are TGTGCCAGCCAAGCTAGGGGAGGGATGGGGCAACGGCAGTTCTTC. It is translated as CASQARGGMGQRQFF. The chain combines TRBV7-3 with TRBJ2-1; 7 positions match TRBD2. This CDR3 region has 15 residues. V lost 8 bases and J lost 12; bases outside the gene matches: 19. The germline V gene has CDR1 SGHTA and CDR2 FQGTGA.

The chain carries TRBV6-1 and TRBJ1-6; no clear D. Germline-derived CDR1 and CDR2 are MNHNS and SASEGT. CDR3 length equals 15 residues. V gave up 2 bases and J gave up 0 bases, with 5 bases separating them. DNA of the CDR3: TGTGCCAGCAGTGAACCAAGCTCCTATAATTCACCCCTCCACTTT. This gives the protein CASSEPSSYNSPLHF.

The rearrangement links TRBV6-5 to TRBJ2-1; D remains unclear. The CDR3 runs to 13 residues. The germline CDR1 and CDR2 sequences are MNHEY and SVGAGI. With 5 bases removed from V and 9 bases from J, the gap between germline ends came to 14 bases. CDR3 DNA: TGTGCCAGCAGTCCCCCGGGCTCTCGTGAGCAGTTCTTC. Translated, it gives CASSPPGSREQFF.

The CDR3 bases are TGTGCCAGCAGCCCCCCGGGAGGAGAGACCCAGTACTTC. This sequence encodes CASSPPGGETQYF. This rearrangement joins TRBV5-4 to TRBJ2-5, with 7 bases aligning to TRBD2. The CDR3 consists of 13 residues. V lost 4 bases and J lost 4; bases outside the gene matches: 4. Germline-derived CDR1 and CDR2 are SGHNT and YYREEE (reference sequence).

The chain joins TRBV7-2 to TRBJ2-5; 7 bases fit TRBD1. The germline V gene has CDR1 SGHTA and CDR2 FQGNSA. CDR3 size: 13 residues. V shed 5 bases and J 1 base; nucleotides not matched to a gene: 1. CDR3 sequence: CASSRTGQETQYF. For the CDR3, the DNA is TGTGCCAGCAGCCGGACAGGCCAAGAGACCCAGTACTTC.

This clone occurred a few times. The chain couples TRBV2 to TRBJ2-1, with a tentative D call TRBD2 (6 bases). CDR1 is SNHLY, CDR2 FYNNEI, per germline. The CDR3 has 15 amino acids. Trimming removed 5 bases at V and 8 bases at J, with 19 bases between. The CDR3 sequence: CASSTIGGILDEQFF. For the CDR3, the DNA is TGTGCCAGCAGTACCATCGGAGGGATCTTGGATGAGCAGTTCTTC.

The chain combines TRBV5-1 with TRBJ2-3; 10 bases are shared with TRBD2. V lost 4 bases to trimming and J lost 8 bases; unmatched junction nucleotides: 13. The CDR3 has 16 residues. Germline V CDR1 and CDR2: SGHRS, YFSETQ. The CDR3 region has the DNA TGCGCCAGCAGCATTAGCGGGGGGAGCCGCTCGGGTACGCAGTATTTT. Translated: CASSISGGSRSGTQYF.

V is TRBV5-6 and J is TRBJ2-2; 8 bases line up with TRBD2. Germline lookup yields CDR1 SGHDT and CDR2 YYEEEE. The CDR3 has 16 residues. After removal of 4 bases from V and 6 bases from J, the junction contained 11 bases not matched to a gene. The CDR3 here is CASSREPGLGAGELFF. The CDR3 DNA is TGTGCCAGCAGCCGGGAACCGGGACTAGGAGCCGGGGAGCTGTTTTTT. Together with reference TRBV5-6 and TRBJ2-2, the CDR3 gives the full variable domain: DAGVTQSPTHLIKTRGQQVTLRCSPKSGHDTVSWYQQALGQGPQFIFQYYEEEERQRGNFPDRFSGHQFPNYSSELNVNALLLGDSALYLCASSREPGLGAGELFFGEGSRLTVL.

The chain links TRBV11-3 to TRBJ2-1, with a weak D call TRBD2 (5 bases). Looked up from germline, CDR1 is SGHNT and CDR2 is YENEEA. The CDR3 runs to 16 residues. Trimming took off 5 bases at V and 4 bases at J, with 18 bases between the two ends. The CDR3 protein is CASSPSALVGYNEQFF. The CDR3 bases are TGTGCCAGCAGCCCAAGTGCACTAGTCGGTTACAATGAGCAGTTCTTC.

The chain joins TRBV4-2 to TRBJ2-1; 7 bases match TRBD2. V was clipped by 4 bases and J by 6 bases; unmatched bases: 6. The CDR3 is 14 amino acids. Germline CDR1 LGHNA, CDR2 YNFKEQ. CDR3 protein: CASSPSGRTNEQFF. The CDR3 bases are TGTGCCAGCAGCCCTAGCGGACGAACCAATGAGCAGTTCTTC.

The chain combines TRBV10-3 with TRBJ2-7; the match to TRBD1 covers 9 bases. The CDR3 contains 13 residues. Germline trimming cut 6 bases from V and 5 bases from J; bases unmatched to any gene: 5. Germline-derived CDR1 and CDR2 are ENHRY and SYGVKD. The CDR3 nucleotides are TGTGCCATCAGCATCACAGGGGGCGACGAGCAGTACTTC. Amino acid sequence: CAISITGGDEQYF.

V and J are TRBV2 and TRBJ1-5; D not certain. CDR3 length: 14 residues. Trimming removed 2 bases from V and 5 bases from J, with 10 bases in between. The germline V gene has CDR1 SNHLY and CDR2 FYNNEI. In DNA form, the CDR3 reads TGTGCCAGCAGTGAATCTTCTGCTCATCAGCCCCAGCATTTT. Amino acids: CASSESSAHQPQHF.

The chain uses TRBV29-1 and TRBJ2-1; 10 positions agree with TRBD2. The V segment lost 4 bases and the J segment 7 bases; nucleotides outside the gene matches: 19. Germline-derived CDR1 and CDR2 are SQVTM and ANQGSEA. The CDR3 is 18 residues long. CDR3 region: CSVGSGRAIASVRNEQFF. CDR3 DNA sequence: TGCAGCGTTGGGAGCGGGAGGGCCATCGCCTCCGTAAGGAATGAGCAGTTCTTC.

The rearrangement uses TRBV9 and TRBJ1-2, with TRBD1 identical over 10 bases. The CDR3 is 15 residues long. V was clipped by 4 bases and J by 1 base; unmatched bases: 4. Germline assignment: CDR1 SGDLS and CDR2 YYNGEE. The CDR3 nucleotides are TGTGCCAGCAGCCTCGGACAGGGGGTTAACTATGGCTACACCTTC. Encoded protein: CASSLGQGVNYGYTF.

This clone has just one count. The chain carries TRBV2 and TRBJ2-7, with TRBD2 matching 9 bases. CDR1 is SNHLY, CDR2 FYNNEI, per germline. The CDR3 contains 17 residues. V shed 6 bases, J shed 2 bases, and the junction held 14 bases outside the gene matches. The CDR3 bases are TGTGCCAGCAGGGGGATCCTGGCGGGAGGGCCTCCCTACGAGCAGTACTTC. This translates into CASRGILAGGPPYEQYF.

This chain uses TRBV13 with TRBJ2-1; 14 bases match TRBD2. Per the germline V gene, CDR1 is PRHDT and CDR2 is FYEKMQ (reference sequence). The CDR3 totals 16 residues. V gave up 5 bases and J gave up 8 bases; unmatched junction bases: 8. The DNA of the CDR3 is TGTGCCAGCAGCCGGACTAGCGGGAGGTGGGTAGATGAGCAGTTCTTC. This translates into CASSRTSGRWVDEQFF.

The chain has TRBV5-1 and TRBJ1-2; 12 positions agree with TRBD1. The CDR3 length is 17 residues. CDR1 SGHRS and CDR2 YFSETQ come from the germline V gene. Losses at the gene ends were 3 bases for V and 4 bases for J; bases not matched to a gene: 10. CDR3 residues: CASSSTGTGGLGYGYTF. DNA of the CDR3: TGCGCCAGCAGCTCGACCGGGACAGGGGGCCTTGGCTATGGCTACACCTTC.

The chain carries TRBV5-1 and TRBJ2-7; TRBD1 matches at 8 bases. V lost 4 bases to trimming and J lost 0 bases; unmatched junction nucleotides: 9. CDR3 length: 16 amino acids. CDR1 and CDR2 from the germline V gene are SGHRS and YFSETQ. The CDR3 loop reads CASSAKDRGSSYEQYF. Written as DNA, the CDR3 is TGCGCCAGCAGCGCCAAAGACAGGGGAAGCTCCTACGAGCAGTACTTC.

The chain employs TRBV5-8 and TRBJ2-7, with 9 bases matching TRBD1. The CDR3 covers 14 residues. J lost 6 bases, V lost 4 bases, and 8 bases had no gene match. Germline V lookup: CDR1 SGHTS, CDR2 YDEGEE. CDR3 region: CASSQGTGLTEQYF. As DNA, the CDR3 is TGTGCCAGCAGCCAAGGGACAGGGTTAACCGAGCAGTACTTC. Together with reference TRBV5-8 and TRBJ2-7, the CDR3 gives the full variable domain: EAGVTQSPTHLIKTRGQQATLRCSPISGHTSVYWYQQALGLGLQFLLWYDEGEERNRGNFPPRFSGRQFPNYSSELNVNALELEDSALYLCASSQGTGLTEQYFGPGTRLTVT.

The genes are TRBV5-5 and TRBJ2-7, with 9 bases matching TRBD1. Trimming removed 4 bases from V and 2 bases from J; junction bases left unmatched: 7. This CDR3 contains 15 residues. Germline V CDR1 and CDR2: SGHKS, YYEKEE (reference sequence). CDR3 in amino acids: CASSNPGQGTYEQYF. For the CDR3, the DNA is TGTGCCAGCAGCAATCCGGGACAGGGCACCTACGAGCAGTACTTC.

The gene calls are TRBV4-1 and TRBJ2-1; D is unclear. This CDR3 contains 16 residues. The germline V gene encodes CDR1 MGHRA and CDR2 YSYEKL. Trimming removed 0 bases at V and 4 bases at J, with 13 bases between. CDR3 protein: CASSQEWLGGYNEQFF. The DNA of the CDR3 is TGCGCCAGCAGCCAAGAATGGCTAGGCGGTTACAATGAGCAGTTCTTC.